This entry features one TCR beta chain sequence. The primer mix had 60 Vbeta and 13 Jbeta primers. Profiled with immunoSEQ multiplex PCR; TCRdb holds only in-frame clones, not every one. This table holds about 240,000 clones, 80% to 85% found once. This entry belongs to a study of cytomegalovirus exposure and HLA in healthy donors. V was clipped by 0 bases and J by 5 bases; unmatched bases: 4. The CDR3 totals 14 residues. CDR1 and CDR2 from the germline V gene are SGHNT and YENEEA. The receptor comes from a woman aged 55-75 years in good health and CMV-seropositive. The sequenced sample consisted of PBMCs. This rearrangement joins TRBV11-3 to TRBJ2-7, with 7 nucleotides matching TRBD1. Written as DNA, the CDR3 is TGTGCCAGCAGCTTAGACCGGGACAGAAACGAGCAGTACTTC. It specifies CASSLDRDRNEQYF.